A selection of T cell receptor beta chains follows, all from one sample in a study of T cell changes during pregnancy in multiple sclerosis. Data came from immunoSEQ multiplex PCR; TCRdb stores just in-frame clones and leaves some out. The data contain some 54,000 clones, 94% of them singletons. This material consisted of CD8+ T cells from peripheral blood mononuclear cells, taken in the third trimester of pregnancy. These receptors all come from a female donor with multiple sclerosis, enrolled in a pregnancy study. Both conserved end residues are part of each CDR3. A D gene is named only where the DNA matches it firmly. Not all rows give a size; the values are once, few, many and, for expanded clones, a class.

D gene	V gene	J gene	clone size	CDR3 DNA	CDR3 protein
TRBD2	TRBV27	TRBJ2-1	NA	TGTGCCAGCATTCCTGCGGGACTAGCGGACAATGAGCAGTTCTTC	CASIPAGLADNEQFF
NA	TRBV28	TRBJ2-2	NA	TGTGCCAGCAGTTCCGGCTTACAGGTTTCGGACACCGGGGAGCTGTTTTTT	CASSSGLQVSDTGELFF
NA	TRBV6-1	TRBJ2-2	NA	TGTGCCAGCATGCGGGTGCCCGGGGAGCTGTTTTTT	CASMRVPGELFF
NA	TRBV27	TRBJ1-1	NA	TGTGCCAGCAGTGAGACAGACTTACTGAACACTGAAGCTTTCTTT	CASSETDLLNTEAFF
NA	TRBV9	TRBJ1-1	NA	TGTGCCAGCAGCGTAGGGTCTGGGGCGAGCACTGAAGCTTTCTTT	CASSVGSGASTEAFF
NA	TRBV27	TRBJ2-6	NA	TGTGCCAGCAGTTTATTCCCCTACAGGGACTCTGGGGCCAACGTCCTGACTTTC	CASSLFPYRDSGANVLTF
NA	TRBV7-9	TRBJ1-1	few	TGTGCCAGCAGCTTAGTCGGTGACGGGGGTTGGGGCACTGAAGCTTTCTTT	CASSLVGDGGWGTEAFF
TRBD2	TRBV5-1	TRBJ2-3	NA	TGCGCCAGCAGCCCACCGGGACTAGCGGGCACCGACACAGATACGCAGTATTTT	CASSPPGLAGTDTDTQYF
NA	TRBV28	TRBJ1-1	NA	TGTGCCAGCAGTTTTGGGAGGGAAGGGAACACTGAAGCTTTCTTT	CASSFGREGNTEAFF
NA	TRBV11-2	TRBJ2-5	NA	TGTGCCAGCAGCTTAGATCCAGGGACCCAGTACTTC	CASSLDPGTQYF
TRBD1	TRBV9	TRBJ1-1	NA	TGTGCCAGCAGCCAAGGGGGCAGGACTGAAGCTTTCTTT	CASSQGGRTEAFF
TRBD1	TRBV4-1	TRBJ2-7	NA	TGCGCCAGCAGCCAAGTCGGGACAGGGAGCTCCTACGAGCAGTACTTC	CASSQVGTGSSYEQYF
NA	TRBV4-1	TRBJ1-1	once	TGCGCCAGCAGCCAAGATCTGACAGGCGTTGAGGCTTTCTTT	CASSQDLTGVEAFF
TRBD2	TRBV9	TRBJ2-7	NA	TGTGCCAGCAGCGTAGACGGGAGGATGGGGGAGCAGTACTTC	CASSVDGRMGEQYF
TRBD2	TRBV4-1	TRBJ2-3	NA	TGCGCCAGCACAGGAAAGACTAGCGGGAGAGGTGATACGCAGTATTTT	CASTGKTSGRGDTQYF
TRBD2	TRBV4-1	TRBJ2-1	NA	TGCGCCAGCAGCCACTTTCCTAGCGGAGACGGGGGTGAGCAGTTCTTC	CASSHFPSGDGGEQFF
NA	TRBV27	TRBJ1-5	NA	TGTGCCAGCAGTACGCAGGGGAATCAGCCCCAGCATTTT	CASSTQGNQPQHF
TRBD2	TRBV6-5	TRBJ2-2	NA	TGTGCCAGCAGTTACTCGACTAGCGGTACCGGGGAGCTGTTTTTT	CASSYSTSGTGELFF
TRBD1	TRBV29-1	TRBJ2-2	NA	TGCAGCGCCCCGACAGGGACCGGGGAGCTGTTTTTT	CSAPTGTGELFF
TRBD1	TRBV5-1	TRBJ1-1	NA	TGCGCCAGCAGCCTAGGACAGGGGATCCCTGAAGCTTTCTTT	CASSLGQGIPEAFF
TRBD1	TRBV14	TRBJ2-7	NA	TGTGCCAGCAGCCCTGCCGAGACAGGGGTTTTTGAGCAGTACTTC	CASSPAETGVFEQYF
NA	TRBV13	TRBJ2-5	NA	TGTGCCAGCAGCTTCGCGGAGGGCCTTGAGACCCAGTACTTC	CASSFAEGLETQYF
TRBD2	TRBV30	TRBJ2-5	NA	TGTGTCGGGACTATGGGGGAGACCCAGTACTTC	CVGTMGETQYF
TRBD1	TRBV9	TRBJ1-2	NA	TGTGCCAGCAGCGTAGGGACAGGGGGCGATACAAAGGGCTACACCTTC	CASSVGTGGDTKGYTF
TRBD1	TRBV5-1	TRBJ1-6	NA	TGCGCCAGCAGCTACCGGGACAGGGTGGGCTCACCCCTCCACTTT	CASSYRDRVGSPLHF
TRBD2	TRBV5-1	TRBJ2-7	NA	TGCGCCAGCAGCCCTAGCGGACACTCCTACGAGCAGTACTTC	CASSPSGHSYEQYF
NA	TRBV29-1	TRBJ2-7	NA	TGCAGCGTTGAGGAGGGCCTAGGACAGGACTACGAGCAGTACTTC	CSVEEGLGQDYEQYF
NA	TRBV19	TRBJ1-1	NA	TGTGCCAGTAGTATGGCGGGGTCGAACACTGAAGCTTTCTTT	CASSMAGSNTEAFF
TRBD1	TRBV30	TRBJ1-1	NA	TGTGCCTGGGGGACAGGGGGCACTGAAGCTTTCTTT	CAWGTGGTEAFF
NA	TRBV5-4	TRBJ1-1	NA	TGTGCCAGCAGCTTGGATGCGGAGGGAATCAGCACTGAAGCTTTCTTT	CASSLDAEGISTEAFF
NA	TRBV12-5	TRBJ2-7	NA	TGTGCTAGTGGTTTTAATCTGCTAGGGGGCGGGGGGCCAGACGAGCAGTACTTC	CASGFNLLGGGGPDEQYF
TRBD1	TRBV5-4	TRBJ1-3	NA	TGTGCCAGCAGCTTAATGGGACAGTACTCTGGAAACACCATATATTTT	CASSLMGQYSGNTIYF
NA	TRBV28	TRBJ2-1	NA	TGTGCCAGCAGTTTTCAGCGGATCAATGAGCAGTTCTTC	CASSFQRINEQFF
TRBD2	TRBV11-2	TRBJ2-7	once	TGTGCCAGCAGCTTACAGGGACTAGTAGGGTCCTACGAGCAGTACTTC	CASSLQGLVGSYEQYF
TRBD2	TRBV7-9	TRBJ2-7	NA	TGTGCCAGCAGCCTATCCGGGACTAGCGACGAGCAGTACTTC	CASSLSGTSDEQYF
TRBD2	TRBV5-6	TRBJ2-2	NA	TGTGCCAGCAGCCAAGGACTAGCGGGAGTTACTGGGGAGCTGTTTTTT	CASSQGLAGVTGELFF
NA	TRBV28	TRBJ2-7	NA	TGTGCCAGCAGTTACCCCTATTTGGAGCAGTACTTC	CASSYPYLEQYF
TRBD1	TRBV29-1	TRBJ1-5	NA	TGCAGCGTTGTTATAGGGGGCTACGGCAATCAGCCCCAGCATTTT	CSVVIGGYGNQPQHF
TRBD1	TRBV10-2	TRBJ1-5	NA	TGCGCCAGTAGGGGACAGGGGGACAATCAGCCCCAGCATTTT	CASRGQGDNQPQHF
NA	TRBV4-3	TRBJ2-1	once	TGCGCCAGCAGCCAATTCAGGGCAGTCAACAATGAGCAGTTCTTC	CASSQFRAVNNEQFF
TRBD2	TRBV5-4	TRBJ2-1	NA	TGTGCCAGCAGCCTGGGACTAGCGGGCACCTACAATGAGCAGTTCTTC	CASSLGLAGTYNEQFF
TRBD1	TRBV4-1	TRBJ1-4	NA	TGCGCCAGCAGCCAAGGGGACAGGGGGCCGGGTAATGAAAAACTGTTTTTT	CASSQGDRGPGNEKLFF
TRBD1	TRBV5-1	TRBJ2-7	NA	TGCGCCAGCAGCCTCGGACAGGGGGCCCTCCGGGAGCAGTACTTC	CASSLGQGALREQYF
NA	TRBV28	TRBJ2-3	NA	TGTGCCAGCAGCCCATTGACAGCTTCTAGCACAGATACGCAGTATTTT	CASSPLTASSTDTQYF
TRBD2	TRBV29-1	TRBJ2-1	NA	TGCAGCGGCAGGGGCGGGACTAGCGGTCCGCGGGGGAATGAGCAGTTCTTC	CSGRGGTSGPRGNEQFF
NA	TRBV5-1	TRBJ2-1	NA	TGCGCCAGCAGCTTTAGCGGAGATGAGCAGTTCTTC	CASSFSGDEQFF
TRBD2	TRBV29-1	TRBJ2-7	NA	TGCAGCGTTAAAACTAGCGGGAGGATCTACGAGCAGTACTTC	CSVKTSGRIYEQYF
TRBD2	TRBV11-2	TRBJ2-3	NA	TGTGCCAGCATGCCTAGCGGAGACGGGGCAGATACGCAGTATTTT	CASMPSGDGADTQYF
NA	TRBV5-1	TRBJ2-7	NA	TGCGCCAGCAGCTTGGCGGGGGATTCCTACGAGCAGTACTTC	CASSLAGDSYEQYF
NA	TRBV4-1	TRBJ1-5	NA	TGCGCCAGCAGCCCCTACGGGGAGCGGGATCAGCCCCAGCATTTT	CASSPYGERDQPQHF
TRBD2	TRBV5-1	TRBJ2-1	NA	TGCGCCAGCAGCTTGGCCCTAGCGGGGGGCAATGAGCAGTTCTTC	CASSLALAGGNEQFF
NA	TRBV27	TRBJ1-5	NA	TGTGCCAGCAGTCCCTCCACAGGGATTAGCAATCAGCCCCAGCATTTT	CASSPSTGISNQPQHF
NA	TRBV7-4	TRBJ2-1	NA	TGTGCCAGCAGCTTAACGGAACGGGGTAATGAGCAGTTCTTC	CASSLTERGNEQFF
TRBD2	TRBV2	TRBJ2-7	once	TGTGCCAGCAGTGAATCTCTCGGGACTATTTCCTACGAGCAGTACTTC	CASSESLGTISYEQYF
NA	TRBV4-3	TRBJ2-3	once	TGCGCCAGCAGCCAAGTATGGGGGCTGACAGATACGCAGTATTTT	CASSQVWGLTDTQYF
NA	TRBV9	TRBJ2-7	NA	TGTGCCAGCAGCGTGTCGGGTGGCGAGCAGTACTTC	CASSVSGGEQYF
NA	TRBV27	TRBJ2-3	NA	TGTGCCAGCAGTCCGACCTCGGGGTCGCGGGATACGCAGTATTTT	CASSPTSGSRDTQYF
TRBD2	TRBV27	TRBJ2-7	NA	TGTGCCAGCAGTTTAATTGGGACTAGCCGCGAGCAGTACTTC	CASSLIGTSREQYF